These 27 T cell receptor beta chains came from one sample sequenced in a study of cytomegalovirus exposure and HLA in healthy donors. Assay used: immunoSEQ multiplex PCR; TCRdb lists only in-frame clones, some missing. There are fewer than 100,000 clones in the sample; just over 90% occur only once, and 2% to 2.5% lies in the top ten. Material: PBMCs. These receptors originate from a young man in good health and CMV-seronegative.

The chain has TRBV6-5 and TRBJ2-1, with D possibly being TRBD1 (5 bases). V dropped 0 bases and J dropped 6 bases, with 9 bases sitting between them. The CDR3 covers 14 residues. Looked up from germline, CDR1 is MNHEY and CDR2 is SVGAGI. CDR3 sequence: CASSYSKRGNEQFF. CDR3 bases: TGTGCCAGCAGTTACTCGAAAAGGGGCAATGAGCAGTTCTTC.

The CDR3 DNA reads as TGTGCCAGCAGCAAAGAAGGAGGGGAAAAAACGAGTAATGAAAAACTGTTTTTT. Translation gives CASSKEGGEKTSNEKLFF. The chain carries TRBV21-1 and TRBJ1-4. TRBV21-1 is assigned pseudogene status. The CDR3 covers 18 residues.

This clone has a single count. This chain links TRBV27 with TRBJ1-5, with a tentative D call TRBD1 (6 bases). CDR3 length equals 14 residues. CDR1 MNHEY and CDR2 SMNVEV come from the germline V gene (reference sequence). Trimming removed 3 bases at V and 5 bases at J, with 11 bases between. CDR3 loop: CASSFGQGYQPQHF. CDR3 nucleotides: TGTGCCAGCAGTTTCGGGCAGGGGTATCAGCCCCAGCATTTT.

This clone was seen a single time. The chain couples TRBV25-1 to TRBJ2-5, with 12 bases that match TRBD2. The CDR3 consists of 14 residues. The germline V gene encodes CDR1 MGHDK and CDR2 SYGVNS. V lost 4 bases, J lost 5 bases, and 2 bases stayed unmatched. The CDR3 protein is CASSGLAGGETQYF. CDR3 coding DNA: TGTGCCAGCAGTGGGCTAGCGGGAGGGGAGACCCAGTACTTC.

The chain combines TRBV7-9 with TRBJ1-3; TRBD1 matches 7 bases. Germline CDR1 and CDR2: SEHNR and FQNEAQ (reference sequence). The CDR3 runs 16 residues. V shed 0 bases and J 4 bases; nucleotides not matched to a gene: 6. CDR3 in DNA: TGTGCCAGCAGCTTAGCGGGGACAGCTACGGGAAACACCATATATTTT. Its protein is CASSLAGTATGNTIYF.

Only one count was recorded for this clone. Compared with germline, one end of the junction differs, possibly owing to a read error. The chain links TRBV7-7 to TRBJ2-1; no firm D call. Looked up from germline, CDR1 is SSHAT and CDR2 is FNYEAQ (reference sequence). The CDR3 consists of 17 residues. CDR3 in amino acids: CASRLVRGKSSYNEQFF. The CDR3 DNA sequence: TGTGCTAGCAGGCTAGTGCGAGGTAAAAGCTCCTACAATGAGCAGTTCTTC. Based on the CDR3 plus reference TRBV7-7 and TRBJ2-1, the full variable domain is GAGVSQSPRYKVTKRGQDVTLRCDPISSHATLYWYQQALGQGPEFLTYFNYEAQPDKSGLPSDRFSAERPEGSISTLTIQRTEQRDSAMYRCASRLVRGKSSYNEQFFGPGTRLTVL.

The rearrangement joins TRBV6-5 to TRBJ2-7; tentatively, D is TRBD2 (6 bases). This CDR3 comprises 14 residues. Germline CDR1 MNHEY, CDR2 SVGAGI. V lost 2 bases to trimming and J lost 2 bases, with 10 bases between them. CDR3 nucleotide sequence: TGTGCCAGCAGTTACGCCGGACTACCCTACGAGCAGTACTTC. Amino acid sequence: CASSYAGLPYEQYF.

This rearrangement joins TRBV6-4 to TRBJ1-5; 8 nucleotides match TRBD1. The CDR3 is made up of 14 amino acids. V shed 5 bases and J 5 bases; nucleotides not matched to a gene: 5. Germline loops: CDR1 MRHNA, CDR2 SNTAGT. The CDR3 spells CASSPAGGYQPQHF. The DNA for the CDR3 is TGTGCCAGCAGTCCAGCAGGGGGCTATCAGCCCCAGCATTTT.

The rearrangement joins TRBV4-2 to TRBJ2-7; maybe TRBD1 (6 bases). CDR1 and CDR2 (germline): LGHNA, YNFKEQ. The CDR3 length is 15 residues. Trimming stripped 1 base from V and 4 bases from J, with 14 bases between. This CDR3 reads CASSQARGDSYEQYF. The CDR3 nucleotides are TGTGCCAGCAGCCAAGCCAGGGGTGATTCTTACGAGCAGTACTTC.

The chain carries TRBV6-5 and TRBJ2-7; 9 bases are a match to TRBD1. V lost 5 bases to trimming and J lost 5 bases; unmatched junction nucleotides: 7. Germline CDR1 reads MNHEY; CDR2 reads SVGAGI. CDR3 size: 14 residues. The CDR3 DNA is TGTGCCAGCAGTACAGGGGGCGCGAGAAACGAGCAGTACTTC. Its translation is CASSTGGARNEQYF.

The chain uses TRBV6-6 and TRBJ1-2, with 7 bases identical to TRBD1. This CDR3 comprises 13 residues. CDR1 is MNHNY, CDR2 SVGAGI, per germline (reference sequence). The V segment lost 6 bases and the J segment 3 bases; nucleotides outside the gene matches: 4. The CDR3 region has the DNA TGTGCCAGCAGCCGTGACAGGGACTATGGCTACACCTTC. Amino acid sequence: CASSRDRDYGYTF.

The chain links TRBV7-3 to TRBJ2-4, with D possibly TRBD1 on 5 matching bases. This CDR3 region has 17 residues. CDR1 SGHTA and CDR2 FQGTGA come from the germline V gene. Trimming removed 4 bases at V and 0 bases at J, with 16 bases between. The DNA for the CDR3 is TGTGCCAGCAGCTCCAGCCTGGACACGATAGCCAAAAACATTCAGTACTTC. Amino acids: CASSSSLDTIAKNIQYF.

J is TRBJ2-1 and V is TRBV11-2, with a possible D match to TRBD2 (7 bases). The CDR3 has 15 residues. Per germline, CDR1 SGHAT and CDR2 FQNNGV. Trimming stripped 1 base from V and 7 bases from J, with 14 bases between. The CDR3 loop is CASSLGGGYLNEQFF. The CDR3 DNA reads TGTGCCAGCAGCTTAGGGGGGGGCTACCTAAATGAGCAGTTCTTC.

The chain employs TRBV27 and TRBJ1-2, with 9 bases matching TRBD1. This CDR3 comprises 13 residues. CDR1 is MNHEY, CDR2 SMNVEV, per germline (reference sequence). The trim removed 5 bases at V and 6 bases at J, leaving 4 bases unmatched. CDR3 amino acids: CASSNRGLNGYTF. CDR3 sequence (DNA): TGTGCCAGCAGTAACAGGGGGCTGAATGGCTACACCTTC.

The J gene is TRBJ2-7, the V gene TRBV7-2; D unresolved. Per germline, CDR1 SGHTA and CDR2 FQGNSA. CDR3 size: 12 residues. V was pared by 7 bases and J by 3 bases, with 10 bases between. Here the CDR3 reads CASTRGDYEQYF. CDR3 sequence (DNA): TGTGCCAGCACCAGAGGAGACTACGAGCAGTACTTC.

J is TRBJ1-1 and V is TRBV5-1, with D perhaps matching TRBD1 (6 bases). CDR1 is SGHRS, CDR2 YFSETQ, per germline. The V end was cut by 1 base, the J end by 4 bases, with 11 bases between. The CDR3 runs 14 residues. This CDR3 reads CASSLMGAGTEAFF. The CDR3 DNA is TGCGCCAGCAGCTTGATGGGGGCTGGCACTGAAGCTTTCTTT.

The chain carries TRBV15 and TRBJ1-4; D may be TRBD1 (5 bases). With 5 bases removed from V and 8 bases from J, the gap between germline ends came to 21 bases. The CDR3 spans 16 residues. CDR1 is LNHNV and CDR2 is YYDKDF in the germline V gene (reference sequence). CDR3 protein: CATSSRGRQGQEKLFF. Here the CDR3 DNA reads TGTGCCACCAGCTCCCGAGGGAGGCAGGGTCAAGAAAAACTGTTTTTT.

The CDR3 sequence: CASSTDRGGTEAFF. The CDR3 bases are TGTGCCAGCAGTACCGACAGGGGGGGAACTGAAGCTTTCTTT. The chain combines TRBV28 with TRBJ1-1; TRBD1 aligns across 9 bases. J gave up 5 bases and V 5 bases, and 6 bases lay outside the gene matches. Germline values: CDR1 MDHEN, CDR2 SYDVKM. The CDR3 runs 14 residues.

The rearrangement links TRBV27 to TRBJ2-1, with D perhaps TRBD1 (5 bases). Deletions cut 4 bases from V and 12 bases from J, with 16 bases between. The CDR3 length is 13 residues. Germline CDR1 MNHEY, CDR2 SMNVEV (reference sequence). CDR3 region: CASSSGRKGVQFF. In DNA, the CDR3 is TGTGCCAGCAGTTCAGGGCGAAAAGGGGTGCAGTTCTTC.

V usage is TRBV9 and J usage is TRBJ2-7, with a tentative D call TRBD1 (5 bases). CDR1 is SGDLS, CDR2 YYNGEE, per germline. The CDR3 runs 11 residues. Trimming shortened V by 4 bases and J by 8 bases, and 10 bases separated the two germline ends. In DNA, the CDR3 is TGTGCCAGCAGCAGCCAGGGTCAGCAGTACTTC. This translates into CASSSQGQQYF.

The V gene is TRBV28, the J gene TRBJ2-5, with D possibly TRBD2 on 6 matching bases. CDR1 is MDHEN, CDR2 SYDVKM, per germline. Deletions cut 6 bases from V and 4 bases from J, with 24 bases between. The CDR3 covers 17 residues. The CDR3 nucleotides are TGTGCCAGCAGCTCCAAGGGGTGGACGGGACTGGGAGAGACCCAGTACTTC. This sequence encodes CASSSKGWTGLGETQYF.

This clone appeared once. The chain combines TRBV11-2 with TRBJ2-7; D might be TRBD1 (5 bases). Germline V gene sequence: CDR1 SGHAT, CDR2 FQNNGV. V was clipped by 10 bases and J by 0 bases, with 19 bases between them. The CDR3 contains 15 residues. The CDR3 here is CAISPVTESSYEQYF. CDR3 nucleotide sequence: TGTGCCATTTCACCGGTGACAGAGAGCTCCTACGAGCAGTACTTC. Complete variable domain (other parts from reference TRBV11-2 and TRBJ2-7): EAGVAQSPRYKIIEKRQSVAFWCNPISGHATLYWYQQILGQGPKLLIQFQNNGVVDDSQLPKDRFSAERLKGVDSTLKIQPAKLEDSAVYLCAISPVTESSYEQYFGPGTRLTVT.

The chain joins TRBV6-5 to TRBJ1-3; D gene uncertain. CDR3 size: 13 residues. The germline V and J ends were trimmed by 5 bases and 4 bases, with 9 bases remaining between them. Germline V gene lookup returns CDR1 MNHEY and CDR2 SVGAGI. This CDR3 reads CASSPSLGNTIYF. The CDR3 DNA reads as TGTGCCAGCAGTCCTAGTTTGGGAAACACCATATATTTT.

The chain joins TRBV18 to TRBJ1-5, with D possibly TRBD1 on 5 matching bases. Germline values: CDR1 KGHSH, CDR2 LQKENI. Trimming cost V 2 bases and J 8 bases, with 22 bases left between them. This CDR3 is built from 17 residues. CDR3 DNA: TGTGCCAGCTCACCAGGGGACGGACGGGTCCCGGGGGAGCCCCAGCATTTT. It is translated as CASSPGDGRVPGEPQHF. The full variable domain, with the rest looked up from reference TRBV18 and TRBJ1-5, is NAGVMQNPRHLVRRRGQEARLRCSPMKGHSHVYWYRQLPEEGLKFMVYLQKENIIDESGMPKERFSAEFPKEGPSILRIQQVVRGDSAAYFCASSPGDGRVPGEPQHFGDGTRLSIL.

The chain uses TRBV7-2 and TRBJ2-7; the D is unclear. From germline, CDR1 is SGHTA and CDR2 FQGNSA. The CDR3 contains 12 residues. V was pared by 5 bases and J by 3 bases, with 8 bases between. The CDR3 sequence is CASSTWSYEQYF. CDR3 in DNA: TGTGCCAGCAGCACGTGGAGCTACGAGCAGTACTTC.

The chain employs TRBV10-3 and TRBJ1-4, with D maybe TRBD1 (5 bases). Trimming took 2 bases from V and 6 from J, leaving 7 bases between them. The CDR3 sequence is 13 residues long. CDR1 is ENHRY and CDR2 is SYGVKD in the germline V gene. The CDR3 DNA follows: TGTGCCATCAGTGAGACAGGTTATGAAAAACTGTTTTTT. Amino acid sequence: CAISETGYEKLFF.

The gene calls are TRBV6-1 and TRBJ2-2; D is undetermined. The CDR3 is 11 amino acids. The V gene lost 10 bases and the J gene lost 5 bases, with 8 bases spanning the gap. The V gene's germline CDR1 is MNHNS and CDR2 SASEGT. The CDR3 protein is CATLRTGELFF. The DNA of the CDR3 is TGTGCCACCCTACGGACCGGGGAGCTGTTTTTT.